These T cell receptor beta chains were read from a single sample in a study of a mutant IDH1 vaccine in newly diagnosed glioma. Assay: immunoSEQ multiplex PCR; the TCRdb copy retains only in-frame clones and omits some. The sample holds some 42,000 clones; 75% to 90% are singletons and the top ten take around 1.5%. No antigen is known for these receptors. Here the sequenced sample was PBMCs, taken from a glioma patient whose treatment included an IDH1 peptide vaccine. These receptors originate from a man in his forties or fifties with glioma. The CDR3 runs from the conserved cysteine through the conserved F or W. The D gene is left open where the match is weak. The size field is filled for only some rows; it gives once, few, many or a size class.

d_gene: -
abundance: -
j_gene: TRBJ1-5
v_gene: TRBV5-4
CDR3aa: CASIDGINQPQHF
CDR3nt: TGTGCCAGCATCGACGGGATCAATCAGCCCCAGCATTTT

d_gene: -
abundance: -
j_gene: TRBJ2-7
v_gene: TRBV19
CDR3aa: CASSIAGYEQYF
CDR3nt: TGTGCCAGTAGTATAGCCGGCTACGAGCAGTACTTC

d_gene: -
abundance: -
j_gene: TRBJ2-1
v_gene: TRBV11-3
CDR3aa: CASSLGRSNEQFF
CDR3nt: TGTGCCAGCAGCTTAGGTCGTAGCAATGAGCAGTTCTTC

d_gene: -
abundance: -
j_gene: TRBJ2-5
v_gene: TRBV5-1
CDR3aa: CASSAGTGFRETQYF
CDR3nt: TGCGCCAGCAGCGCGGGAACAGGGTTCAGGGAGACCCAGTACTTC

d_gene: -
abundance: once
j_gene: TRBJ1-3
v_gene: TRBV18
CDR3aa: CASSPEVVSSGNTIYF
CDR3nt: TGTGCCAGCTCACCGGAGGTAGTGAGCTCTGGAAACACCATATATTTT

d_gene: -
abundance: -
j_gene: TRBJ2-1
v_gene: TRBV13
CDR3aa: CASSLGGGPRSYNEQFF
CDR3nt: TGTGCCAGCAGCTTAGGCGGAGGGCCTCGGTCCTACAATGAGCAGTTCTTC

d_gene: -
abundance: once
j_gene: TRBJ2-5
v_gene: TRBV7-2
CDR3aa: CASSLGGGVGETQYF
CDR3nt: TGTGCCAGCAGCTTAGGTGGGGGTGTTGGAGAGACCCAGTACTTC

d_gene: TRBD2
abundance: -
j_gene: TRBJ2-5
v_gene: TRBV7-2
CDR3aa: CASSLSPGLAAQETQYF
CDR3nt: TGTGCCAGCAGCTTAAGCCCTGGACTAGCGGCCCAAGAGACCCAGTACTTC

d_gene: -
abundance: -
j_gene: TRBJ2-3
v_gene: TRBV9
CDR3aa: CASSAGPGPDTQYF
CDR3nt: TGTGCCAGCAGCGCCGGGCCCGGACCAGATACGCAGTATTTT

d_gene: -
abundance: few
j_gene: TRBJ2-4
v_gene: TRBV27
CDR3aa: CASSSTGRGNIQYF
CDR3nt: TGTGCCAGCAGTTCCACAGGGAGGGGAAACATTCAGTACTTC